This record looks at one T cell receptor (beta chain) sequence and its context. Its antigen is not known. The V segment lost 2 bases and the J segment 2 bases; nucleotides outside the gene matches: 5. CDR3 length: 15 amino acids. CDR1 MNHEY and CDR2 SVGAGI come from the germline V gene. Repertoires were generated with immunoSEQ multiplex PCR, while TCRdb's copy carries only in-frame clones and drops some. The table includes 10,000 to 15,000 clones, 30% to 35% detected once. The record originates from a study of radiation and T cells in renal cell carcinoma. Study-wide points: Compared with controls, irradiated tumors showed greater TCR clonality.

Treatment: 15 Gy SBRT to primary tumor, nephrectomy 4 weeks later. The receptor's source is a man aged 55 to 70 with renal cell carcinoma. The sample here was tumor tissue, taken from a patient whose treatment included radiotherapy and nephrectomy. The rearrangement joins TRBV6-5 to TRBJ2-7; TRBD1 aligns across 8 bases. The CDR3 protein is CASSYQGQGTYEQYF. CDR3 sequence (DNA): TGTGCCAGCAGTTACCAAGGACAGGGAACCTACGAGCAGTACTTC.